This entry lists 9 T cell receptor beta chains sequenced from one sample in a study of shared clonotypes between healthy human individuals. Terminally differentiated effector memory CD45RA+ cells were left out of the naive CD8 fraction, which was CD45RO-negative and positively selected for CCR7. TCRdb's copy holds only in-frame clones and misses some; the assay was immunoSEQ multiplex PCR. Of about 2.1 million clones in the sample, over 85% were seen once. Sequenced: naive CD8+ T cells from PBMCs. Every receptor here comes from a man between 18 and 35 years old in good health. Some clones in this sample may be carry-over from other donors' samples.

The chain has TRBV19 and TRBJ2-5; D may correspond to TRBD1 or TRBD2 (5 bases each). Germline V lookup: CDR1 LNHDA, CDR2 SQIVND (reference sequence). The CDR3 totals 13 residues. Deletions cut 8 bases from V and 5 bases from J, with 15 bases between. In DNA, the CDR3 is TGTGCCAGTCGCCCCTACTGGGGGGAGACCCAGTACTTC. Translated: CASRPYWGETQYF. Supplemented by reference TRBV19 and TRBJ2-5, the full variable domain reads DGGITQSPKYLFRKEGQNVTLSCEQNLNHDAMYWYRQDPGQGLRLIYYSQIVNDFQKGDIAEGYSVSREKKESFPLTVTSAQKNPTAFYLCASRPYWGETQYFGPGTRLLVL.

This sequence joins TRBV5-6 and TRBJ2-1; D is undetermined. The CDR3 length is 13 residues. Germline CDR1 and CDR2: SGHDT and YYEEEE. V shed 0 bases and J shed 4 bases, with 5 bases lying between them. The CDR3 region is CASSLVRYNEQFF. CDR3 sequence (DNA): TGTGCCAGCAGCTTGGTAAGATACAATGAGCAGTTCTTC.

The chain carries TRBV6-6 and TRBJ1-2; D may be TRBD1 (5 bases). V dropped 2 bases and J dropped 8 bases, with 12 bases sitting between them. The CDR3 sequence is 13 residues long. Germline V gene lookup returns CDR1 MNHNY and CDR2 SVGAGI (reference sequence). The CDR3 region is CASSYRLGVGYTF. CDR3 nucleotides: TGTGCCAGCAGTTACAGGTTAGGGGTCGGCTACACCTTC.

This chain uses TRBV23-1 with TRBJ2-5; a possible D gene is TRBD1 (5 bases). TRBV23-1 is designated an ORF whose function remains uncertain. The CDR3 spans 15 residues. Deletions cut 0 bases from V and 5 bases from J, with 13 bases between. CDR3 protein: CASSQSRQFRETQYF. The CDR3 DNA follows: TGCGCCAGCAGTCAATCCCGACAGTTTAGGGAGACCCAGTACTTC.

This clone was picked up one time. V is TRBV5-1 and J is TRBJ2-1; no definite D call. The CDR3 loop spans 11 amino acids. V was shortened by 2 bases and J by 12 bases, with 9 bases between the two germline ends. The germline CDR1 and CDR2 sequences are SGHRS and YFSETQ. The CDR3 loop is CASSLSLRQFF. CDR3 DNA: TGCGCCAGCAGCTTAAGCCTCCGGCAGTTCTTC.

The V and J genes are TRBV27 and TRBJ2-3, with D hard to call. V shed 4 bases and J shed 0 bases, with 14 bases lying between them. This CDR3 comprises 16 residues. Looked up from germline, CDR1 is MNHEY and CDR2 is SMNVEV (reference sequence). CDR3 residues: CASSSGRPYSTDTQYF. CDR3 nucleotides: TGTGCCAGCAGTTCGGGCAGACCCTATAGCACAGATACGCAGTATTTT.

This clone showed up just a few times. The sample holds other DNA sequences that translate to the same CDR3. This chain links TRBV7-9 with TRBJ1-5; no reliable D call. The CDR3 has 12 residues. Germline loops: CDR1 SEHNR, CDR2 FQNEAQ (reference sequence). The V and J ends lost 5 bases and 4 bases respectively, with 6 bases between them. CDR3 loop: CASSLHNQPQHF. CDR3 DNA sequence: TGTGCCAGCAGCCTACATAATCAGCCCCAGCATTTT.

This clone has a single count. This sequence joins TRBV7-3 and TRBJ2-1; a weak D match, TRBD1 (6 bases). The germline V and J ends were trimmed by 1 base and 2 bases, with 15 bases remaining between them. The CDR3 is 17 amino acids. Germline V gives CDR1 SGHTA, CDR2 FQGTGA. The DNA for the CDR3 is TGTGCCAGCAGCTTAAAGGGGACACGGACCGCCTACAATGAGCAGTTCTTC. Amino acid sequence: CASSLKGTRTAYNEQFF. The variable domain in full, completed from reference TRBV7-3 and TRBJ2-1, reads GAGVSQTPSNKVTEKGKYVELRCDPISGHTALYWYRQSLGQGPEFLIYFQGTGAADDSGLPNDRFFAVRPEGSVSTLKIQRTERGDSAVYLCASSLKGTRTAYNEQFFGPGTRLTVL.

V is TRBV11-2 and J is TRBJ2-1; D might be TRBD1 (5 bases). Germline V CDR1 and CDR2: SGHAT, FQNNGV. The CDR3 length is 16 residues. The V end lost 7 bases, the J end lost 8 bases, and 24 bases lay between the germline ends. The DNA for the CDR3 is TGTGCCAGCAACCCTATCAGGGTCTCATCTTCGGATGAGCAGTTCTTC. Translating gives CASNPIRVSSSDEQFF.